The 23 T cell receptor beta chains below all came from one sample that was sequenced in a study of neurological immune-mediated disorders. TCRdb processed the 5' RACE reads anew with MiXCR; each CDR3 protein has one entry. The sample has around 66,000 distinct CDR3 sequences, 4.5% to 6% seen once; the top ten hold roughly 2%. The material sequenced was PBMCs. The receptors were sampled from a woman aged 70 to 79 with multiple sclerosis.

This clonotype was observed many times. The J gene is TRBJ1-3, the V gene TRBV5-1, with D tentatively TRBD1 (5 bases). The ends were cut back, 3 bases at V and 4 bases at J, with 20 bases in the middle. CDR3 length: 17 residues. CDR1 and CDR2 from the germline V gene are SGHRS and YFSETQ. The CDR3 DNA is TGCGCCAGCAGCTCTTCTTCGGGGGGGAGAAGCGGAAACACCATATATTTT. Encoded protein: CASSSSSGGRSGNTIYF. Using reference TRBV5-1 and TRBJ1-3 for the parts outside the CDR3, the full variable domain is KAGVTQTPRYLIKTRGQQVTLSCSPISGHRSVSWYQQTPGQGLQFLFEYFSETQRNKGNFPGRFSGRQFSNSRSEMNVSTLELGDSALYLCASSSSSGGRSGNTIYFGEGSWLTVV.

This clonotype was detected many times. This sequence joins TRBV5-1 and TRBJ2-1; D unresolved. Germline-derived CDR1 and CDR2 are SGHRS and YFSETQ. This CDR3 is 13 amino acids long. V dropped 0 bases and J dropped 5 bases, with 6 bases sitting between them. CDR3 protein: CASSLGTNNEQFF. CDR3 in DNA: TGCGCCAGCAGCTTGGGAACTAACAATGAGCAGTTCTTC.

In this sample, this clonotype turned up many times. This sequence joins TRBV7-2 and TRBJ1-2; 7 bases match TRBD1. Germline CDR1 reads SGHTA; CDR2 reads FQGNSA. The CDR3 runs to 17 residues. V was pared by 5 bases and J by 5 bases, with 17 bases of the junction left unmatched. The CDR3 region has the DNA TGTGCCAGCAGCCCCCGACAGGGAAGGGGAGACCTGTATGGCTACACCTTC. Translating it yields CASSPRQGRGDLYGYTF.

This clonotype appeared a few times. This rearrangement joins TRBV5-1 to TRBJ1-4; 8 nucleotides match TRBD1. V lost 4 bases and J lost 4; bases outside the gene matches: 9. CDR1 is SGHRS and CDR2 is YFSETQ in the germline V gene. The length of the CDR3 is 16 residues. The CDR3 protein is CASSGGTGGNNEKLFF. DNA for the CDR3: TGCGCCAGCAGCGGAGGGACAGGCGGTAATAATGAAAAACTGTTTTTT.

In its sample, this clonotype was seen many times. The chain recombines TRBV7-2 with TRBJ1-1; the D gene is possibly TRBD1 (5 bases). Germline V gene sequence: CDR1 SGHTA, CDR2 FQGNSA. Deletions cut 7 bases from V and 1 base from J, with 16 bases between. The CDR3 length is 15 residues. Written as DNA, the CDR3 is TGTGCCAGCACCTTTGGGGGGGGGAGGAACACTGAAGCTTTCTTT. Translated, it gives CASTFGGGRNTEAFF.

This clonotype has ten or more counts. The chain's CDR3 is CASHEGSSSNQPQHF. Here the CDR3 DNA reads TGTGCCAGTCACGAGGGAAGTAGTAGCAATCAGCCCCAGCATTTT. The chain is built from TRBV12-3 or TRBV12-4 and TRBJ1-5; D gene unclear. V lost 9 bases, J lost 0 bases, and 15 bases lay in between. CDR3 length equals 15 residues.

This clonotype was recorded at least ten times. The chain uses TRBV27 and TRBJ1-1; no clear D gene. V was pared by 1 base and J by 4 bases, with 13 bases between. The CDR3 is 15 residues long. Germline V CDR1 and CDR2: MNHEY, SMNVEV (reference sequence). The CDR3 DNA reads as TGTGCCAGCAGTTTATTGGGTGGGTTGGGCACTGAAGCTTTCTTT. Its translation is CASSLLGGLGTEAFF.

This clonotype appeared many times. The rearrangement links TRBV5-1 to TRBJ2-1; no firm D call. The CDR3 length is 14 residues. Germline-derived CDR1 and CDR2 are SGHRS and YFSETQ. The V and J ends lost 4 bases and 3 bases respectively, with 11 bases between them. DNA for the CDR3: TGCGCCAGCAGCGAGCATAAGCGCTACAATGAGCAGTTCTTC. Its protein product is CASSEHKRYNEQFF. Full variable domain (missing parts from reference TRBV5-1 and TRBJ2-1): KAGVTQTPRYLIKTRGQQVTLSCSPISGHRSVSWYQQTPGQGLQFLFEYFSETQRNKGNFPGRFSGRQFSNSRSEMNVSTLELGDSALYLCASSEHKRYNEQFFGPGTRLTVL.

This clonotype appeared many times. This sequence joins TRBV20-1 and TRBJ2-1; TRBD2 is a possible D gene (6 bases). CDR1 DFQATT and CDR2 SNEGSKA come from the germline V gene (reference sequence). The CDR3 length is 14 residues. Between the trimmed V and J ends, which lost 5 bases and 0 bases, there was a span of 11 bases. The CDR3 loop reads CSAAPGSSYNEQFF. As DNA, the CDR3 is TGCAGTGCTGCCCCCGGGAGCTCCTACAATGAGCAGTTCTTC.

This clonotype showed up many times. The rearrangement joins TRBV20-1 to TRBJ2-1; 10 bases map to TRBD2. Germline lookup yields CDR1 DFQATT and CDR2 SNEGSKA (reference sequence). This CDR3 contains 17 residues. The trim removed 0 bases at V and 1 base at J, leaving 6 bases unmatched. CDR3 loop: CSARDLSGRISYNEQFF. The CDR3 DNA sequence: TGCAGTGCTAGAGACCTTAGCGGGAGGATTTCCTACAATGAGCAGTTCTTC.

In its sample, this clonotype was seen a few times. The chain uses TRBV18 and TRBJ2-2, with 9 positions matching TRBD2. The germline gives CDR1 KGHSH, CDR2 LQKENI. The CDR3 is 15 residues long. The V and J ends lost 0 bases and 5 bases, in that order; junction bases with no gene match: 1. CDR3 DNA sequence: TGTGCCAGCTCACCACCTCTAGCGGGAACCGGGGAGCTGTTTTTT. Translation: CASSPPLAGTGELFF.

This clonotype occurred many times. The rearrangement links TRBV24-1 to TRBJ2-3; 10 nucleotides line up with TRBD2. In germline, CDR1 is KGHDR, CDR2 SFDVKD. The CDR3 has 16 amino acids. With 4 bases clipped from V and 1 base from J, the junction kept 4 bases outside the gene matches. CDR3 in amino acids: CATSDTSGDGTDTQYF. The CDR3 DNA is TGTGCCACCAGTGACACTAGCGGGGACGGCACAGATACGCAGTATTTT.

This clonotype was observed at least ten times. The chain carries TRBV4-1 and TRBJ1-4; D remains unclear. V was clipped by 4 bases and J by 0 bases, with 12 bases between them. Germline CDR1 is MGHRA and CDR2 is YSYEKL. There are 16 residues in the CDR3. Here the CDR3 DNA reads TGCGCCAGCAGCCCAAATGTCGGTACAACTAATGAAAAACTGTTTTTT. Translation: CASSPNVGTTNEKLFF.

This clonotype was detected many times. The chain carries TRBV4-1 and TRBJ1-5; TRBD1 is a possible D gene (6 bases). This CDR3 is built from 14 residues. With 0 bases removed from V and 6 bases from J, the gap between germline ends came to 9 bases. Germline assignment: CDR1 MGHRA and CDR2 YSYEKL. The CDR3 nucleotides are TGCGCCAGCAGCCAAGATAGAGGGGGTCAGCCCCAGCATTTT. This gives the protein CASSQDRGGQPQHF.

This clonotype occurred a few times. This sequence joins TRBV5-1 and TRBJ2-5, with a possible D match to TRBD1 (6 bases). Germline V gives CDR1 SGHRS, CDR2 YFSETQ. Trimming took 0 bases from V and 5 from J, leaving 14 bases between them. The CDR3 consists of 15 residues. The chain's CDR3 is CASSLVTGLEETQYF. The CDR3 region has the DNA TGCGCCAGCAGCTTGGTAACAGGGCTAGAGGAGACCCAGTACTTC.

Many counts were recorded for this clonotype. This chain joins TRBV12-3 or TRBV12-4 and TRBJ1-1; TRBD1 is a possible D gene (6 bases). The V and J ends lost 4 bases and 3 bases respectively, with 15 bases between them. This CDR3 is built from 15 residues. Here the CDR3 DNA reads TGTGCCAGCAGTTCCCTCCGGGGGCTGGACACTGAAGCTTTCTTT. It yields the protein CASSSLRGLDTEAFF.

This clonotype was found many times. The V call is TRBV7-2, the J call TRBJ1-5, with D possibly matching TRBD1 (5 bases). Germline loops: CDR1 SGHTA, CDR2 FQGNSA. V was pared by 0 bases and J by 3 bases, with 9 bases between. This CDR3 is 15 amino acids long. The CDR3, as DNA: TGTGCCAGCAGCTTAGCTAGGGGTTCCAATCAGCCCCAGCATTTT. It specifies CASSLARGSNQPQHF.

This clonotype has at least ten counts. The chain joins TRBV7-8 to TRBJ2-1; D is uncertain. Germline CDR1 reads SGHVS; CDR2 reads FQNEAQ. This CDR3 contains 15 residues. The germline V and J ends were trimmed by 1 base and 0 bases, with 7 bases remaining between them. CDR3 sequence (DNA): TGTGCCAGCAGCTTAGAGGCACGCTCCTACAATGAGCAGTTCTTC. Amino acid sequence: CASSLEARSYNEQFF.

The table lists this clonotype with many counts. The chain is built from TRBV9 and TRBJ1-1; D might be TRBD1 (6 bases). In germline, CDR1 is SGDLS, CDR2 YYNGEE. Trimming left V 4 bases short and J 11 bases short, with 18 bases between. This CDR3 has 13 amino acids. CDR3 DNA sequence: TGTGCCAGCAGCAATATACAGGGACGTCGGGCTTTCTTT. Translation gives CASSNIQGRRAFF.

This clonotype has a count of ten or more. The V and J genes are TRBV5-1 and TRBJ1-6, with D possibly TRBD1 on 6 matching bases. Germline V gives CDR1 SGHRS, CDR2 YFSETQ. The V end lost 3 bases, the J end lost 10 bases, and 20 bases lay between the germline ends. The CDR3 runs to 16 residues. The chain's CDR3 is CASSYRQAQEGSPLHF. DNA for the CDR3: TGCGCCAGCAGCTACCGACAGGCTCAGGAGGGGTCACCCCTCCACTTT.

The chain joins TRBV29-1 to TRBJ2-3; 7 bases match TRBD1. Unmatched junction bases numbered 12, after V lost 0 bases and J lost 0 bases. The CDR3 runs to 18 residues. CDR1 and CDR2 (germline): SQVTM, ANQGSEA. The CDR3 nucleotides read TGCAGCGTTGAAGAAAGGGATAGGGGACAGAGTAGCACAGATACGCAGTATTTT. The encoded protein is CSVEERDRGQSSTDTQYF.

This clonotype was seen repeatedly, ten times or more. Here the CDR3 DNA reads TGTGCCATCAGTGAGTCGATTTTAGCGAATGAGCAGTTCTTC. Translation: CAISESILANEQFF. The J gene is TRBJ2-1, the V gene TRBV10-3; tentative D call: TRBD2 (5 bases). CDR1 and CDR2 (germline): ENHRY, SYGVKD. There are 14 residues in the CDR3. The V and J ends lost 0 bases and 7 bases respectively, with 10 bases between them.

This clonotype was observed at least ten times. The CDR3 coding sequence is TGTGCCAGCAGCGTAGCCCAGGGTCGTCTCAATGAGCAGTTCTTC. This codes for CASSVAQGRLNEQFF. The rearrangement links TRBV9 to TRBJ2-1; tentatively, D is TRBD1 (5 bases). The length of the CDR3 is 15 residues. Germline assignment: CDR1 SGDLS and CDR2 YYNGEE. The germline V and J ends were trimmed by 0 bases and 6 bases, with 13 bases remaining between them.